The entry that follows covers one TCR beta chain sequence. CDR3 length equals 13 residues. Germline V CDR1 and CDR2: LNHDA, SQIVND (reference sequence). Trimming removed 7 bases from V and 1 base from J; junction bases left unmatched: 2. The data are from a study of radiotherapy plus CTLA-4 blockade in lung cancer. Method: immunoSEQ multiplex PCR; TCRdb's copy keeps in-frame clones and lacks some. The sample has about 120,000 clones, about four fifths seen once. The rearrangement uses TRBV19 and TRBJ1-1; 8 bases are a match to TRBD1. This receptor was taken from a human donor with non-small cell lung cancer who had a partial response to radiotherapy plus ipilimumab. Sequenced here: peripheral blood, sampled from a patient treated with radiotherapy plus ipilimumab. The CDR3 DNA follows: TGTGCCAGTACAGGACAGGGGAACACTGAAGCTTTCTTT. It translates to CASTGQGNTEAFF.